One TCR beta chain is described in this entry. J was trimmed by 8 bases and V by 5 bases; bases with no gene match: 7. The CDR3 spans 14 residues. CDR1 and CDR2 from the germline V gene are MNHEY and SMNVEV (reference sequence). This record comes from a study of blood T cell repertoires in COVID-19. Across the study: The samples span acute and convalescent COVID-19 from the United States, Italy and Spain. PBMCs, B-cell-depleted T cells, or T cells were the source of the cDNA or gDNA that made up the material.

In the original workflow: Reference gene primer amplification gave nucleated cell count estimates. Only in-frame clones appear in the TCRdb table, and some are missing; sequencing was by immunoSEQ multiplex PCR. V and J calls and clone size are as listed in that table; D and trimming were resolved from the DNA. The repertoire holds more than 95,000 clones, with around 86% as singletons. The chain employs TRBV27 and TRBJ1-2, with 11 positions matching TRBD1. The sequence was collected from a human donor in a cohort sampled during active COVID-19. The sample taken for sequencing was peripheral blood. The CDR3 loop is CASSTRDRGVGYTF. The CDR3 nucleotides read TGTGCCAGCAGTACCCGGGACAGGGGGGTCGGCTACACCTTC.